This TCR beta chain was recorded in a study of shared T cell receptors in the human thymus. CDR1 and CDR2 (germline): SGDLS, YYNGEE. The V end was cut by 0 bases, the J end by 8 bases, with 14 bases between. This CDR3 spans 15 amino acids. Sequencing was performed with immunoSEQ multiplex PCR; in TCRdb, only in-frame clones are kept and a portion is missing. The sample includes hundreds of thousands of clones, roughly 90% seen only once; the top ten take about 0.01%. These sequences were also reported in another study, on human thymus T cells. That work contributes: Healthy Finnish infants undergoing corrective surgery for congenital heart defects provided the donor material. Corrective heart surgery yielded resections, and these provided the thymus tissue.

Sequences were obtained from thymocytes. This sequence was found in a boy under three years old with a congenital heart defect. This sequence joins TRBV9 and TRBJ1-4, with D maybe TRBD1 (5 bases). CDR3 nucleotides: TGTGCCAGCAGCGTAGAGGAGGGGAGGCGGGAAAAACTGTTTTTT. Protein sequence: CASSVEEGRREKLFF.